This is a list of T cell receptor beta chains from one sample in a study of blood T cells in healthy people across ages. TCRdb redid the calling of the 5' RACE reads with MiXCR, one entry per CDR3 protein. The data hold about 940,000 distinct CDR3 sequences, with 40% to 60% observed a single time. Sequencing was performed on blood. The receptors were gathered from a man aged 25-40 years in good health. CDR3s leave out the opening cysteine and the closing phenylalanine or tryptophan. A D gene is named only where the DNA matches it firmly. Clone size is shown for a subset of rows, as once, few, many or a class of expanded clone.

length: 12; size: few; J: TRBJ2-1; V: TRBV18; D: .; CDR3: ASSPFLDGNEQF
length: 14; size: few; J: TRBJ2-7; V: TRBV20-1; D: TRBD2; CDR3: SAPDLTSGGNYEQY
length: 12; size: .; J: TRBJ1-2; V: TRBV15; D: TRBD1; CDR3: ATSRGQGADGYT
length: 13; size: .; J: TRBJ2-3; V: TRBV6-5; D: .; CDR3: ASNTTELRGDTQY
length: 11; size: few; J: TRBJ2-1; V: TRBV28; D: .; CDR3: ASSFRHPNEQF
length: 10; size: .; J: TRBJ1-6; V: TRBV7-2; D: .; CDR3: ASSSPGQFLH
length: 13; size: once; J: TRBJ2-7; V: TRBV7-2; D: TRBD1; CDR3: ASSFAQGYAYEQY
length: 12; size: .; J: TRBJ1-6; V: TRBV5-1; D: TRBD1; CDR3: ASSLTGADSPLH
length: 10; size: .; J: TRBJ1-1; V: TRBV5-6; D: .; CDR3: ASSFYGTEAF
length: 15; size: few; J: TRBJ1-6; V: TRBV20-1; D: .; CDR3: SARRRRTDGRNSPLH
length: 14; size: .; J: TRBJ2-1; V: TRBV6-2/TRBV6-3; D: TRBD2; CDR3: ASSRPSGSSYNEQF
length: 13; size: .; J: TRBJ1-2; V: TRBV28; D: .; CDR3: ASSNRHALNYGYT
length: 11; size: few; J: TRBJ1-1; V: TRBV29-1; D: .; CDR3: SVAISGATEAF
length: 16; size: .; J: TRBJ2-5; V: TRBV5-4; D: .; CDR3: ASSPLGTAVMYGETQY
length: 11; size: many; J: TRBJ2-7; V: TRBV12-3/TRBV12-4; D: .; CDR3: ASSRDLSYEQY
length: 11; size: .; J: TRBJ2-3; V: TRBV29-1; D: TRBD1; CDR3: SVDRATTDTQY
length: 14; size: .; J: TRBJ2-5; V: TRBV13; D: .; CDR3: ASSQTSRTARETQY
length: 13; size: once; J: TRBJ2-2; V: TRBV6-5; D: .; CDR3: ASSRGALNTGELF
length: 11; size: .; J: TRBJ2-1; V: TRBV6-2/TRBV6-3; D: .; CDR3: ASSYVGPNEQF
length: 11; size: few; J: TRBJ2-3; V: TRBV3-1; D: .; CDR3: ASRPSGEYTQY
length: 13; size: few; J: TRBJ2-7; V: TRBV3-1; D: TRBD1; CDR3: ASSAGQGAVYEQY
length: 9; size: few; J: TRBJ2-1; V: TRBV12-3/TRBV12-4; D: .; CDR3: ASSLGEEQF
length: 12; size: .; J: TRBJ1-1; V: TRBV6-5; D: .; CDR3: ASSDSNPNTEAF
length: 12; size: few; J: TRBJ2-7; V: TRBV7-6; D: TRBD2; CDR3: ASSFGTSDYEQY
length: 12; size: .; J: TRBJ2-4; V: TRBV7-9; D: .; CDR3: ASSFAGTKNIQY
length: 13; size: few; J: TRBJ1-6; V: TRBV6-2/TRBV6-3; D: TRBD1; CDR3: ASSYGTGANSPLH
length: 13; size: .; J: TRBJ2-2; V: TRBV7-7; D: TRBD1; CDR3: ASSLRTGGPGELF
length: 14; size: .; J: TRBJ2-5; V: TRBV29-1; D: .; CDR3: SVEGPRLGDQETQY
length: 13; size: .; J: TRBJ1-1; V: TRBV4-1; D: .; CDR3: ASSQDHQGIPETF
length: 14; size: once; J: TRBJ1-6; V: TRBV2; D: TRBD1; CDR3: ASRTDRGSSNSPLH
length: 14; size: few; J: TRBJ2-1; V: TRBV27; D: TRBD2; CDR3: ASSLHGLAGDNEQF
length: 14; size: .; J: TRBJ2-3; V: TRBV3-1; D: TRBD2; CDR3: ASSQRSGGATDTQY
length: 12; size: .; J: TRBJ2-7; V: TRBV5-4; D: .; CDR3: ASSVFGGSYEQY
length: 12; size: .; J: TRBJ2-1; V: TRBV4-3; D: .; CDR3: ASSQGGSGHEQF
length: 15; size: .; J: TRBJ1-2; V: TRBV20-1; D: .; CDR3: SARSPGRLGQLPGYT
length: 13; size: .; J: TRBJ2-3; V: TRBV30; D: TRBD2; CDR3: AWRTSGGATDTQY
length: 11; size: .; J: TRBJ2-7; V: TRBV20-1; D: .; CDR3: SAEGKNSYEQY
length: 14; size: few; J: TRBJ2-1; V: TRBV4-3; D: TRBD2; CDR3: ASSPRGSGEVDEQF
length: 13; size: .; J: TRBJ2-1; V: TRBV18; D: .; CDR3: ASSPTGGGYNEQF
length: 14; size: once; J: .; V: TRBV5-6; D: TRBD1; CDR3: ASSSGTGFSPYEQY
length: 14; size: .; J: TRBJ2-5; V: TRBV4-1; D: TRBD2; CDR3: ASSQDISGNYETQY
length: 14; size: .; J: TRBJ2-3; V: TRBV12-3/TRBV12-4; D: .; CDR3: ASTLGGANFADTQY
length: 13; size: .; J: TRBJ2-7; V: TRBV20-1; D: TRBD1; CDR3: SARDFGTGDYEQY
length: 10; size: few; J: TRBJ1-1; V: TRBV28; D: .; CDR3: ASSSRPDEAF
length: 13; size: .; J: TRBJ2-1; V: TRBV11-1; D: .; CDR3: ASSLTPGAYNEQF
length: 13; size: .; J: TRBJ2-5; V: TRBV4-3; D: .; CDR3: ASSQDGAVQETQY
length: 13; size: .; J: TRBJ1-4; V: TRBV27; D: .; CDR3: ASRRVAATNEKLF
length: 13; size: many; J: TRBJ2-3; V: TRBV6-1; D: TRBD1; CDR3: ASSEGTGGADTQY
length: 12; size: few; J: TRBJ2-3; V: TRBV7-2; D: .; CDR3: ASSLVADTDTQY
length: 12; size: .; J: TRBJ1-2; V: TRBV5-1; D: TRBD1; CDR3: ASSVATGGDGYT
length: 14; size: .; J: TRBJ2-1; V: TRBV28; D: .; CDR3: ASSPREYRPRDEQF
length: 12; size: .; J: TRBJ1-1; V: TRBV3-1; D: TRBD1; CDR3: ASSSRGGYTEAF
length: 13; size: once; J: .; V: TRBV7-2; D: TRBD2; CDR3: ASSYLAGHQNIQY
length: 11; size: .; J: TRBJ1-1; V: TRBV3-1; D: TRBD1; CDR3: ASSQATGTIAF
length: 10; size: .; J: TRBJ2-1; V: TRBV3-1; D: TRBD2; CDR3: ASSQLAGLSF
length: 13; size: .; J: TRBJ2-7; V: TRBV7-2; D: .; CDR3: ASSLGDIGSDEQY
length: 10; size: .; J: TRBJ2-5; V: TRBV20-1; D: TRBD2; CDR3: SAQGLAETQY
length: 16; size: .; J: TRBJ2-3; V: TRBV7-2; D: TRBD2; CDR3: ASSFGLAGGPVPDTQY